Sequencing of this T cell receptor (beta chain) was carried out in a study of regulatory T cells in long-lasting Graves disease. There are a few counts of this clonotype. Antigen: not known. Per the germline V gene, CDR1 is LNHNV and CDR2 is YYDKDF (reference sequence). The CDR3 consists of 18 residues. V gave up 7 bases and J gave up 0 bases, with 19 bases separating them. Sequencing libraries for TCR beta were prepared with iRepertoire HTBI primers and Arm-PCR of CDR3 regions. TCRdb used MiXCR to reprocess the multiplex PCR reads, holding one entry per CDR3 protein. The sample has around 450,000 distinct CDR3 sequences, roughly 21% seen once. Study-wide results and limits: When disease was persistent, TRBV28, TRBJ1-2 and TRBJ2-5 were the favored segments.

As for time point: persistent/refractory GD, antithyroid drugs over 5 years with positive TRAb. From RNA extracted from PBMCs, the TCR library was made. Patients met American Thyroid Association criteria for Graves' disease. The sequencing here drew on peripheral blood mononuclear cells (PBMCs), taken when the disease was refractory, from a patient treated with antithyroid drugs. The receptor comes from a female donor with Graves disease. V is TRBV15 and J is TRBJ2-6; D could derive from TRBD1 or TRBD2 (5 bases each). CDR3 nucleotides: TGTGCCACCAACCGATTTGGGGGTTCGGTCTCTGGGGCCAACGTCCTGACTTTC. Translated, it gives CATNRFGGSVSGANVLTF.